Given below is one T cell receptor (beta chain) in context. Its antigen remains unidentified. The sample originates from a study of cytomegalovirus exposure and HLA in healthy donors. Looking at the study overall: From HLA-typed donors, an early data release held some 80 million unique TCRs. Findings of the study overall: Most TCRs appeared rarely, but some public TCRs recurred in many donors. According to a later analysis, donors in an Asian-associated ancestry cluster reportedly had fewer N-insertions than the roughly 670-donor mean.

Primers included in the PCR were 60 Vbeta and 13 Jbeta primers. This table comes from immunoSEQ multiplex PCR, and its TCRdb copy is limited to in-frame clones, with some not included. The table has 270,000 or so clones, about nine tenths seen once. This sequence was found in a girl aged 2 to 9 in good health and CMV-seronegative. Material: PBMCs.

The CDR3 spells CASSQDGYRGPEYF. CDR3 in DNA: TGCGCCAGCAGCCAAGATGGGTATCGGGGTCCGGAGTACTTC. The chain couples TRBV4-1 to TRBJ2-7; maybe TRBD2 (5 bases). Germline V gene data show CDR1 as MGHRA and CDR2 as YSYEKL. V shed 0 bases and J shed 11 bases, with 17 bases lying between them. The CDR3 totals 14 residues.